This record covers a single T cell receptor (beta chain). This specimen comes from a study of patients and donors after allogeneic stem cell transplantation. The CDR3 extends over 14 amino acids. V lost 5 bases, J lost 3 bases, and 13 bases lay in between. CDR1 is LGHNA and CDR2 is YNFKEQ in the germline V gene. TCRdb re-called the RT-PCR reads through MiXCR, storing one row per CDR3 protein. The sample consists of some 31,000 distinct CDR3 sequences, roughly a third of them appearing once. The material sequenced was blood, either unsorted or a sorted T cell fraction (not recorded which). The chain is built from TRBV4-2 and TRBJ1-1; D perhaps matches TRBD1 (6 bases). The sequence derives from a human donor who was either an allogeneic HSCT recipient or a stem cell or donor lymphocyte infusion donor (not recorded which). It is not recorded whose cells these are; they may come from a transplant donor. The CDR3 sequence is CASSVYRDHTEAFF. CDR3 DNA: TGTGCCAGCAGCGTCTACAGGGATCACACTGAAGCTTTCTTT.